One and the same sample provided the 16 T cell receptor beta chains below, sequenced in a study of blood T cell repertoires in COVID-19. Using immunoSEQ multiplex PCR, the repertoire was profiled, and TCRdb retains in-frame clones only, with some absent. The table lists some 180,000 clones, approximately 80% of them singletons, with around 15% in the top ten. Sequences were obtained from PBMCs or T cells enriched from blood (not recorded which). The receptors stem from a man between 60 and 75 years old who had been exposed to COVID-19.

This chain links TRBV3-1 (or the pseudogene TRBV3-2) with TRBJ2-1; 8 positions match TRBD1. J lost 11 bases, V lost 9 bases, and 18 bases had no gene match. This CDR3 is 15 amino acids long. The germline V gene has CDR1 LGHDT and CDR2 YNNKEL (reference sequence). The CDR3 DNA follows: TGTGCCAGTCAAAATTACCCAGGGGGCAAACGACAGCAGTTCTTC. This gives the protein CASQNYPGGKRQQFF.

This rearrangement joins TRBV7-2 to TRBJ2-2, with a possible D match to TRBD2 (6 bases). CDR1 and CDR2 from the germline V gene are SGHTA and FQGNSA. V dropped 5 bases and J dropped 5 bases, with 12 bases sitting between them. The CDR3 covers 14 residues. The CDR3 sequence: CASSIRGRTGELFF. For the CDR3, the DNA is TGTGCCAGCAGCATACGGGGGAGGACCGGGGAGCTGTTTTTT.

This clone has a single count. The rearrangement uses TRBV6-5 and TRBJ2-7; perhaps TRBD2 as D (6 bases). V gave up 4 bases and J gave up 5 bases, with 12 bases separating them. This CDR3 spans 13 amino acids. The germline V gene encodes CDR1 MNHEY and CDR2 SVGAGI. The DNA of the CDR3 is TGTGCCAGCAGTTCGGGGGTGCGGCACGAGCAGTACTTC. Residues: CASSSGVRHEQYF.

A few counts support this clone. The rearrangement links TRBV18 to TRBJ2-7, with TRBD1 matching 10 bases. After removal of 0 bases from V and 6 bases from J, the junction contained 8 bases not matched to a gene. There are 16 residues in the CDR3. Germline CDR1 is KGHSH and CDR2 is LQKENI. The CDR3 here is CASSPPQPGQGLEQYF. In DNA form, the CDR3 reads TGTGCCAGCTCACCACCCCAGCCGGGACAGGGGCTCGAGCAGTACTTC. The whole variable domain, filled in from reference TRBV18 and TRBJ2-7, reads NAGVMQNPRHLVRRRGQEARLRCSPMKGHSHVYWYRQLPEEGLKFMVYLQKENIIDESGMPKERFSAEFPKEGPSILRIQQVVRGDSAAYFCASSPPQPGQGLEQYFGPGTRLTVT.

This chain connects TRBV19 to TRBJ2-1; 7 bases fit TRBD2. Unmatched junction bases numbered 5, after V lost 5 bases and J lost 13 bases. In germline, CDR1 is LNHDA, CDR2 SQIVND (reference sequence). This CDR3 has 11 amino acids. The CDR3 DNA sequence: TGTGCCAGTAGTTTACGGGACTACCAGTTCTTC. Translated: CASSLRDYQFF.

The V gene is TRBV30, the J gene TRBJ1-1; D remains unclear. V dropped 7 bases and J dropped 3 bases, with 12 bases sitting between them. Germline V gives CDR1 GTSNPN, CDR2 SVGIG (reference sequence). The CDR3 contains 12 residues. The CDR3 protein is CASATAYTEAFF. In DNA form, the CDR3 reads TGTGCCTCTGCGACTGCGTACACTGAAGCTTTCTTT.

This clone was detected only a few times. V and J are TRBV5-1 and TRBJ2-3; maybe TRBD1 (6 bases). Germline CDR1 is SGHRS and CDR2 is YFSETQ. The CDR3 totals 13 residues. Deletions cut 2 bases from V and 3 bases from J, with 7 bases between. CDR3 sequence reads: CASSFQGTDTQYF. As DNA, the CDR3 is TGCGCCAGCAGCTTTCAGGGGACAGATACGCAGTATTTT.

This rearrangement joins TRBV27 to TRBJ2-2; D perhaps matches TRBD2 (5 bases). This CDR3 comprises 13 residues. With 7 bases removed from V and 4 bases from J, the gap between germline ends came to 10 bases. The germline CDR1 and CDR2 sequences are MNHEY and SMNVEV (reference sequence). CDR3 coding DNA: TGTGCCAGCATCAATCGGGGCACCGGGGAGCTGTTTTTT. Residues: CASINRGTGELFF.

V is TRBV19 and J is TRBJ2-6, with 11 bases that match TRBD1. The trim removed 9 bases at V and 1 base at J, leaving 11 bases unmatched. Germline V gene lookup returns CDR1 LNHDA and CDR2 SQIVND (reference sequence). The CDR3 consists of 18 residues. In nucleotides, the CDR3 is TGTGCCAGCAATCCCGGTGGACAGGGGGCATCTGGGGCCAACGTCCTGACTTTC. Its protein is CASNPGGQGASGANVLTF.

J is TRBJ1-5 and V is TRBV28; D possibly corresponds to TRBD1 (6 bases). The V end was cut by 5 bases, the J end by 6 bases, with 17 bases between. The V gene's germline CDR1 is MDHEN and CDR2 SYDVKM. The CDR3 has 15 amino acids. The DNA for the CDR3 is TGTGCCAGCAGTCTTTCGACAGGTTGGTTTCAGCCCCAGCATTTT. This encodes CASSLSTGWFQPQHF.

In its sample, this clone was seen a few times. The chain employs TRBV3-1 (or the pseudogene TRBV3-2) and TRBJ2-1; 9 bases agree with TRBD1. The CDR3 loop spans 15 amino acids. The trim removed 4 bases at V and 5 bases at J, leaving 6 bases unmatched. Per the germline V gene, CDR1 is LGHDT and CDR2 is YNNKEL (reference sequence). The CDR3: CASSRTGEMDNEQFF. The CDR3 DNA is TGTGCCAGCAGCCGGACAGGGGAAATGGACAATGAGCAGTTCTTC.

The rearrangement uses TRBV11-2 and TRBJ2-3; TRBD2 matches 7 bases. The CDR3 is 15 amino acids. CDR1 and CDR2 (germline): SGHAT, FQNNGV. The V and J ends lost 0 bases and 2 bases, in that order; junction bases with no gene match: 2. The CDR3: CASSLEGGHTDTQYF. For the CDR3, the DNA is TGTGCCAGCAGCTTAGAGGGAGGGCACACAGATACGCAGTATTTT.

This sequence joins TRBV13 and TRBJ2-5; 10 nucleotides match TRBD2. The CDR3 is 17 residues long. Looked up from germline, CDR1 is PRHDT and CDR2 is FYEKMQ (reference sequence). V trimming: 4 bases; J trimming: 7 bases; junction bases outside the gene matches: 15. The chain's CDR3 is CASSSYSGASGSGTQYF. CDR3 nucleotide sequence: TGTGCCAGCAGCTCTTACTCAGGGGCTAGCGGGAGCGGGACCCAGTACTTC.

The rearrangement links TRBV5-8 to TRBJ1-5; tentatively, D is TRBD1 (5 bases). Trimming shortened V by 2 bases and J by 0 bases, and 12 bases separated the two germline ends. This CDR3 spans 16 amino acids. Germline-derived CDR1 and CDR2 are SGHTS and YDEGEE. The CDR3 DNA reads as TGTGCCAGCAGCTTTGATTCGGGGGTTAGCAATCAGCCCCAGCATTTT. Translating it yields CASSFDSGVSNQPQHF.

The gene calls are TRBV10-1 and TRBJ2-7, with 15 bases identical to TRBD2. The germline V gene has CDR1 WNHNN and CDR2 SYGVQD (reference sequence). J was trimmed by 1 base and V by 0 bases; bases with no gene match: 7. CDR3 length equals 19 residues. The CDR3 reads CASSESIGLAGGRSYEQYF. CDR3 nucleotides: TGCGCCAGCAGTGAGTCGATCGGACTAGCGGGAGGGAGATCCTACGAGCAGTACTTC.

CDR3 amino acids: CSVSIKEGTEAFF. DNA of the CDR3: TGCAGCGTTTCCATCAAAGAGGGCACTGAAGCTTTCTTT. The rearrangement joins TRBV29-1 to TRBJ1-1; D is unresolved. This CDR3 comprises 13 residues. Deletions cut 5 bases from V and 4 bases from J, with 14 bases between. Germline loops: CDR1 SQVTM, CDR2 ANQGSEA.